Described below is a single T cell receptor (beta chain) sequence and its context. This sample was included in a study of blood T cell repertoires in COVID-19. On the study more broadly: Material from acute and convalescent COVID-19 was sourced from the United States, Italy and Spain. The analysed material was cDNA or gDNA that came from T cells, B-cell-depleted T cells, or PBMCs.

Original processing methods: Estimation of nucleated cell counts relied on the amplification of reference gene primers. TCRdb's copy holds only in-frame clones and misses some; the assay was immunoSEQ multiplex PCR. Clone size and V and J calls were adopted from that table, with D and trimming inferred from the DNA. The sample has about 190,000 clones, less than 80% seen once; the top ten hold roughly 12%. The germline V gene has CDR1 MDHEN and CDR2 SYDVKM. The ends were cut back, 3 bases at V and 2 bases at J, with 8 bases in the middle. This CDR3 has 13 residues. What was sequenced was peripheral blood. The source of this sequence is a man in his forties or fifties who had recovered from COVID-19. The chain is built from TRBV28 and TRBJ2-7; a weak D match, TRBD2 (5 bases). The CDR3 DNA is TGTGCCAGCAGTTTCCCTAGCACCTACGAGCAGTACTTC. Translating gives CASSFPSTYEQYF.